This TCR beta chain was captured by sequencing in a study of T cell responses to AZD1222 COVID-19 vaccine (dated by TCRdb to about 2021). Background on the whole study: Because spike-specific TCR depth and breadth did not differ between the two schedules, AZD1222 recipients who got a second dose at roughly 4 weeks were pooled with those who got a second dose at roughly 12 weeks. TCR sequencing covered roughly 230 trial participants: about 210 given two doses of AZD1222 and about 26 given two doses of MenACWY control vaccine. Enrollment into the trials was organized by age into subgroups of 18-55, 56-69 and 70-plus years, and those subgroups contained approximately 160, 26 and 62 TCR-sequenced participants, respectively.

Concerning this clone: Its antigen is still unknown. The input lacks base qualities; no much larger clone sits a single base away.

The CDR3 regions of human TCRbeta chains were subjected to immunosequencing. The paper's data handling went like this. Repertoire TCRs were checked for matches against a reference library of SARS-CoV-2-specific TCRs that had been generated using the MIRA antigen-specificity platform. Breadth meant the fraction of unique TCRs that were SARS-CoV-2-associated, whereas depth meant the fraction of total T cells that were SARS-CoV-2-associated. Using the MIRA data, every spike-specific TCR was mapped to the spike region that the TCR reacted to and assigned to either a CD4 or a CD8 class. Log10-transformed breadth and depth values were compared by one-way ANOVA with Sidak's multiple comparisons tests. This immuneACCESS table, as held by TCRdb, lists in-frame sequences with V and J called but not all clones. Of the missing ones, under half trace to an unresolved V gene in checked studies; the others have no known cause. V and J calls and clone size are copied from that table; D and trimming were computed from the DNA. The sample has more than 80,000 clones on record, roughly 88% of them singletons. The ten largest make up 20% to 25% of the sample.

Overall results and qualifications from the work: CD4 TCRs associated with the vaccine covered the entire spike protein, and the dominant responses were in regions 160-218 and 743-854. Participants were mostly white British, with more females than males. The authors suggested clonal diversity may have been underestimated. The 56-69-year group was small, and its depth increase did not reach significance, likely because of low power. Because no samples from the day 14 peak response were available, repertoires could be characterized only after the peak T cell response. Spike-specific TCR breadth and depth rose significantly after two AZD1222 doses compared with day 0 and with MenACWY recipients. Conclusions about previously exposed vaccinees were limited because only a handful of AZD1222 recipients were SARS-CoV-2 seropositive at baseline. Reportedly, almost half of the unique spike-specific TCRs recognized epitopes lying outside the regions that are mutated in the B.1.351 and B.1.1.7 variants.

Including the terminal cysteine and phenylalanine, the CDR3 comprises 15 residues. CDR3 DNA is the only sequence kept; it has 45 bases, read in frame from the first base. As encoded in the germline V gene, CDR1 is SGHTA while CDR2 is FQGNSA. V loses 3 bases at its end and J loses 5 bases; junction bases beyond the gene matches: 9. The sample's time point label, decoded: baseline before first vaccination. The vaccinee samples were drawn from two UK trials, COV001 and COV002, one of which was a single-blind randomized controlled phase 2/3 trial testing AZD1222 (ChAdOx1 nCoV-19) in healthy adults. For TCRbeta chain sequencing, PBMC samples from trial participants were taken at day 0 and at day 28 after the second dose.

This specimen consisted of peripheral blood, obtained on day 0 of AZD1222 vaccination. This sequence originates from an adult in good health. The chain is encoded by TRBV7-2 joined to TRBJ1-2, with 7 bases matching TRBD1. The DNA sequence reads TGTGCCAGCAGCTTCTCCGGGACAGAACAATATGGCTACACCTTC. Its product reads: CASSFSGTEQYGYTF.